Each of the 22 T cell receptor beta chains below was sequenced from the same sample in a study of Ad26.COV2.S vaccination and SARS-CoV-2 variants. Generated by immunoSEQ multiplex PCR, the TCRdb table keeps only in-frame clones and is missing some. The sample includes about 370,000 clones, 89% of them seen just once. The treatment denotes: around 19 received Ad26.COV2.S at low or high dose, single or two shots; several received placebo; per-sample allocation not given. Samples came from day 63 after the first vaccine or placebo injection. Sequencing was performed on peripheral blood, taken in a trial of Ad26.COV2.S vaccine versus placebo. The origin of the receptors is a person aged 18-65 years who received the Ad26.COV2.S COVID-19 vaccine or a placebo.

The chain has TRBV10-3 and TRBJ1-2; D remains unclear. The germline V and J ends were trimmed by 2 bases and 6 bases, with 7 bases remaining between them. The CDR3 runs 12 residues. From germline, CDR1 is ENHRY and CDR2 SYGVKD. The CDR3 reads CAISEPGDGYTF. CDR3 DNA sequence: TGTGCCATCAGTGAGCCTGGAGATGGCTACACCTTC.

The V and J genes are TRBV7-9 and TRBJ1-1, with unresolved D. V lost 1 base and J 4 bases, leaving 4 bases between the germline ends. The length of the CDR3 is 12 residues. From germline, CDR1 is SEHNR and CDR2 FQNEAQ (reference sequence). The CDR3 bases are TGTGCCAGCAGCTTAGGCCCCACTGAAGCTTTCTTT. It is translated as CASSLGPTEAFF.

The rearrangement joins TRBV6-5 to TRBJ1-2, with D unresolved. Germline-derived CDR1 and CDR2 are MNHEY and SVGAGI. This CDR3 is 13 amino acids long. Between the trimmed V and J ends, which lost 9 bases and 6 bases, there was a span of 17 bases. The CDR3 loop is CASRDGPGNGYTF. CDR3 DNA sequence: TGTGCCAGTCGAGATGGACCGGGGAATGGCTACACCTTC.

This clone was observed once. The chain has TRBV30 and TRBJ1-6, with D maybe TRBD1 (5 bases). Germline CDR1 GTSNPN, CDR2 SVGIG (reference sequence). CDR3 size: 14 residues. Deletions cut 4 bases from V and 11 bases from J, with 18 bases between. In nucleotides, the CDR3 is TGTGCCTGGATGCCGGGCCCCGAGGGACCACCCCTCCACTTT. This sequence encodes CAWMPGPEGPPLHF.

J is TRBJ1-1 and V is TRBV4-1; maybe TRBD1 (5 bases). There are 15 residues in the CDR3. Trimming removed 0 bases from V and 4 bases from J, with 12 bases in between. Germline-derived CDR1 and CDR2 are MGHRA and YSYEKL. CDR3 loop: CASSQDRSGATEAFF. In nucleotides, the CDR3 is TGCGCCAGCAGCCAAGATCGGTCCGGGGCCACTGAAGCTTTCTTT.

This chain links TRBV3-1 (or the pseudogene TRBV3-2) with TRBJ1-2; 7 bases agree with TRBD1. This CDR3 has 16 residues. V lost 6 bases, J lost 3 bases, and 13 bases stayed unmatched. In germline, CDR1 is LGHDT, CDR2 YNNKEL (reference sequence). CDR3 amino acids: CASRRTGGGFDYGYTF. The CDR3 DNA is TGTGCCAGCAGGCGGACAGGAGGAGGGTTCGACTATGGCTACACCTTC.

This clone came up once. CDR3 sequence reads: CASSVGGGDEQYF. The CDR3 DNA follows: TGTGCCAGCAGCGTAGGTGGGGGCGACGAGCAGTACTTC. This chain uses TRBV9 with TRBJ2-7, with D tentatively TRBD1 (6 bases). Germline V gives CDR1 SGDLS, CDR2 YYNGEE. With 0 bases removed from V and 5 bases from J, the gap between germline ends came to 9 bases. The CDR3 consists of 13 residues. Complete variable domain (other parts from reference TRBV9 and TRBJ2-7): DSGVTQTPKHLITATGQRVTLRCSPRSGDLSVYWYQQSLDQGLQFLIQYYNGEERAKGNILERFSAQQFPDLHSELNLSSLELGDSALYFCASSVGGGDEQYFGPGTRLTVT.

The chain links TRBV9 to TRBJ1-2; TRBD1 agrees at 9 bases. The CDR3 is 15 amino acids. Germline CDR1 SGDLS, CDR2 YYNGEE. The trim removed 0 bases at V and 6 bases at J, leaving 6 bases unmatched. CDR3 loop: CASSVGDRERDGYTF. CDR3 bases: TGTGCCAGCAGCGTAGGGGACAGGGAGAGAGATGGCTACACCTTC. Together with reference TRBV9 and TRBJ1-2, the CDR3 gives the full variable domain: DSGVTQTPKHLITATGQRVTLRCSPRSGDLSVYWYQQSLDQGLQFLIQYYNGEERAKGNILERFSAQQFPDLHSELNLSSLELGDSALYFCASSVGDRERDGYTFGSGTRLTVV.

The V call is TRBV15, the J call TRBJ1-2, with D possibly TRBD1 on 5 matching bases. The V gene lost 4 bases and the J gene lost 8 bases, with 17 bases spanning the gap. Germline V lookup: CDR1 LNHNV, CDR2 YYDKDF (reference sequence). The CDR3 covers 14 residues. CDR3 bases: TGTGCCACCAGCACTTCACTACAGGCAGGAGGCTACACCTTC. It specifies CATSTSLQAGGYTF.

The V call is TRBV24-1, the J call TRBJ1-2; possibly TRBD1 for D (6 bases). The CDR3 runs to 13 residues. Germline CDR1 KGHDR, CDR2 SFDVKD. Trimming removed 5 bases at V and 7 bases at J, with 13 bases between. Here the CDR3 reads CATSAQGFGGYTF. The CDR3 nucleotides read TGTGCCACCAGTGCACAGGGTTTTGGTGGCTACACCTTC.

The chain carries TRBV4-1 and TRBJ1-2; 8 nucleotides align to TRBD1. Germline lookup yields CDR1 MGHRA and CDR2 YSYEKL. The CDR3 consists of 16 residues. The J segment lost 7 bases and the V segment lost 4 bases, leaving 14 bases of the junction unmatched. The CDR3 here is CASSPFTGQGGSGYTF. As DNA, the CDR3 is TGCGCCAGCAGCCCCTTTACTGGACAGGGCGGTAGTGGCTACACCTTC.

The genes are TRBV5-4 and TRBJ2-2, with TRBD2 identical over 10 bases. The junction had 12 bases not matched to a gene; V was cut back by 3 bases and J by 7 bases. Germline loops: CDR1 SGHNT, CDR2 YYREEE (reference sequence). This CDR3 region has 17 residues. The CDR3 coding sequence is TGTGCCAGCAGCTGGGAAGCGGGAGGGAATATTCTCGGGGAGCTGTTTTTT. The encoded protein is CASSWEAGGNILGELFF.

The J gene is TRBJ1-6, the V gene TRBV28, with unresolved D. V lost 4 bases and J 4 bases, leaving 11 bases between the germline ends. The CDR3 consists of 15 residues. CDR1 is MDHEN, CDR2 SYDVKM, per germline. CDR3 DNA sequence: TGTGCCAGCAGTTCAGCACCAGTTTATAATTCACCCCTCCACTTT. Protein sequence: CASSSAPVYNSPLHF.

This chain links TRBV19 with TRBJ1-5; 9 bases agree with TRBD1. The CDR3 runs to 14 residues. Germline CDR1 and CDR2: LNHDA and SQIVND (reference sequence). V dropped 5 bases and J dropped 5; count of bases not matched to a gene: 4. In nucleotides, the CDR3 is TGTGCCAGTAGTGACGGGACAGGGCATCAGCCCCAGCATTTT. Translated, it gives CASSDGTGHQPQHF.

The rearrangement joins TRBV20-1 to TRBJ2-2, with 8 bases identical to TRBD1. The CDR3 has 15 residues. Germline CDR1 reads DFQATT; CDR2 reads SNEGSKA (reference sequence). The V and J ends lost 3 bases and 6 bases, in that order; junction bases with no gene match: 9. As DNA, the CDR3 is TGCAGTGCTAGTTTGGCAGGGGGCATGGCCGGGGAGCTGTTTTTT. Translated: CSASLAGGMAGELFF.

V usage is TRBV3-1 (or the pseudogene TRBV3-2) and J usage is TRBJ1-2, with D hard to call. Trimming took off 4 bases at V and 2 bases at J, with 11 bases between the two ends. Germline CDR1 and CDR2: LGHDT and YNNKEL (reference sequence). The CDR3 runs to 14 residues. The CDR3 here is CASSRDGQNYGYTF. In DNA, the CDR3 is TGTGCCAGCAGCCGGGATGGGCAGAACTATGGCTACACCTTC.

The chain carries TRBV28 and TRBJ1-6; maybe TRBD1 (5 bases). CDR1 is MDHEN, CDR2 SYDVKM, per germline. This CDR3 is built from 13 residues. The V end lost 6 bases, the J end lost 12 bases, and 15 bases lay between the germline ends. The CDR3 loop reads CASRGTAVLPLHF. The DNA of the CDR3 is TGTGCCAGCAGGGGGACGGCGGTTCTACCCCTCCACTTT. Full variable domain (outside the CDR3, taken from reference TRBV28 and TRBJ1-6): DVKVTQSSRYLVKRTGEKVFLECVQDMDHENMFWYRQDPGLGLRLIYFSYDVKMKEKGDIPEGYSVSREKKERFSLILESASTNQTSMYLCASRGTAVLPLHFGNGTRLTVT.

Remarks on this clone: Germline and junction disagree at one end, which may indicate a read error. V and J are TRBV12-3 or TRBV12-4 and TRBJ2-7; TRBD2 matches at 12 bases. The CDR3 runs to 12 residues. The CDR3 DNA is TGTGCCAGCACCAAGGGACTAGCGGGTGCGAACTTC. The encoded protein is CASTKGLAGANF.

The rearrangement joins TRBV19 to TRBJ1-1; D perhaps matches TRBD1 (5 bases). V lost 6 bases, J lost 2 bases, and 16 bases lay in between. This CDR3 contains 15 residues. Germline CDR1 is LNHDA and CDR2 is SQIVND (reference sequence). Written as DNA, the CDR3 is TGTGCCAGTAGGGGCCCAACAGGTTCCAACACTGAAGCTTTCTTT. It translates to CASRGPTGSNTEAFF. The variable domain in full, with the rest retrieved from reference TRBV19 and TRBJ1-1, is DGGITQSPKYLFRKEGQNVTLSCEQNLNHDAMYWYRQDPGQGLRLIYYSQIVNDFQKGDIAEGYSVSREKKESFPLTVTSAQKNPTAFYLCASRGPTGSNTEAFFGQGTRLTVV.

This sequence joins TRBV19 and TRBJ1-1; 9 nucleotides line up with TRBD1. V shed 5 bases, J shed 11 bases, and the junction held 9 bases outside the gene matches. Germline V gene data show CDR1 as LNHDA and CDR2 as SQIVND (reference sequence). The CDR3 totals 13 residues. The CDR3 loop reads CASSSYRGLSAFF. CDR3 bases: TGTGCCAGTAGTTCCTACAGGGGGCTTTCGGCTTTCTTT. Full variable domain (rest looked up from reference TRBV19 and TRBJ1-1): DGGITQSPKYLFRKEGQNVTLSCEQNLNHDAMYWYRQDPGQGLRLIYYSQIVNDFQKGDIAEGYSVSREKKESFPLTVTSAQKNPTAFYLCASSSYRGLSAFFGQGTRLTVV.

The chain recombines TRBV2 with TRBJ1-4; D is perhaps TRBD1 (5 bases). Per the germline V gene, CDR1 is SNHLY and CDR2 is FYNNEI. The V end lost 2 bases, the J end lost 8 bases, and 15 bases lay between the germline ends. CDR3 length equals 15 residues. The CDR3: CASSEWGRVGEKLFF. The DNA of the CDR3 is TGTGCCAGCAGTGAATGGGGCAGGGTGGGGGAAAAACTGTTTTTT. Full variable domain (missing parts from reference TRBV2 and TRBJ1-4): EPEVTQTPSHQVTQMGQEVILRCVPISNHLYFYWYRQILGQKVEFLVSFYNNEISEKSEIFDDQFSVERPDGSNFTLKIRSTKLEDSAMYFCASSEWGRVGEKLFFGSGTQLSVL.

The J gene is TRBJ2-1, the V gene TRBV6-2 or TRBV6-3; perhaps TRBD1 as D (6 bases). Germline loops: CDR1 MNHEY, CDR2 SVGEGT. The CDR3 loop spans 15 amino acids. V shed 4 bases and J shed 4 bases, with 14 bases lying between them. The chain's CDR3 is CASSWGPYEYNEQFF. CDR3 DNA: TGTGCCAGCAGTTGGGGGCCTTATGAGTACAATGAGCAGTTCTTC.